This TCR beta chain comes out of a study of blood T cell repertoires in COVID-19. TCRdb's copy holds only in-frame clones and misses some; the assay was immunoSEQ multiplex PCR. The sample lists some 140,000 clones, around three quarters occurring once. The sequence was collected from an older man with acute or convalescent COVID-19. The source material was peripheral blood.

CDR3 sequence: CASSLGGTGDATDTQYF. The CDR3 nucleotides read TGCGCCAGCAGCTTGGGGGGGACAGGGGACGCCACAGATACGCAGTATTTT. The chain links TRBV5-1 to TRBJ2-3; 10 positions agree with TRBD1. V lost 0 bases, J lost 2 bases, and 6 bases stayed unmatched. Germline CDR1 SGHRS, CDR2 YFSETQ. This CDR3 comprises 17 residues.